Listed below are T cell receptor beta chains from one sample, sequenced in a study of T cells after yellow fever vaccination. MiXCR, run by TCRdb on the 5' RACE reads, gives a single entry per CDR3 protein. This repertoire shows 300,000 to 400,000 distinct CDR3 sequences, roughly 6.2% found once; its top ten account for about 15%. This material consisted of PBMCs, taken 5 days after the yellow fever booster vaccination. Every receptor here comes from a man between 25 and 39 years old who received the YFV17D yellow fever vaccine. The CDR3 runs from the conserved cysteine through the conserved F or W. Each record gives: V gene, D gene, clone size, J gene, CDR3 protein, CDR3 DNA. A D gene is named only where the DNA matches it firmly. Size is stated for part of the rows, as once, few or many counts, or as a class when the clone is expanded.

TRBV28,TRBD1,many,TRBJ1-1,CASSLAGGAETEAFF,TGTGCCAGCAGTTTAGCAGGGGGCGCGGAGACTGAAGCTTTCTTT
TRBV20-1,NA,NA,TRBJ2-3,CSARIRESTDTQYF,TGCAGTGCTAGGATTCGGGAGAGCACAGATACGCAGTATTTT
TRBV6-5,NA,NA,TRBJ2-1,CASGTPSEQFF,TGTGCCAGCGGGACCCCGAGTGAGCAGTTCTTC
TRBV6-6,NA,many,TRBJ1-4,CASSSIGEVMFF,TGTGCCAGCAGCTCCATTGGGGAAGTTATGTTTTTT
TRBV7-9,TRBD2,NA,TRBJ2-1,CASSLKLGLAGYNEQFF,TGTGCCAGCAGCTTAAAACTGGGACTAGCGGGGTACAATGAGCAGTTCTTC
TRBV20-1,NA,NA,TRBJ1-2,CSARDSSHAGYTF,TGCAGTGCTAGAGATTCCTCCCACGCGGGCTACACCTTC
TRBV24-1,NA,many,TRBJ2-1,CATSDFGRGDEQFF,TGTGCCACCAGTGATTTTGGGAGAGGCGATGAGCAGTTCTTC
TRBV13,NA,few,TRBJ2-1,CASSRLDSLNEQFF,TGTGCCAGCAGTCGCCTTGACTCCTTGAATGAGCAGTTCTTC
TRBV6-1,TRBD1,few,TRBJ1-3,CASRKGRQGLSGNTIYF,TGTGCCAGCAGAAAGGGGCGACAGGGCCTCTCTGGAAACACCATATATTTT
TRBV20-1,NA,NA,TRBJ2-1,CSARGPPANEQFF,TGCAGTGCTAGAGGGCCCCCGGCCAATGAGCAGTTCTTC
TRBV28,NA,few,TRBJ2-7,CASSLAGSNEQYF,TGTGCCAGCAGCCTGGCAGGGTCGAACGAGCAGTACTTC
TRBV5-4,NA,few,TRBJ2-5,CASSPGLGFSETQYF,TGTGCCAGCAGCCCCGGACTGGGGTTCTCAGAGACCCAGTACTTC
TRBV12-3/TRBV12-4,NA,NA,TRBJ1-5,CASSLGVNNQPQHF,TGTGCCAGCAGTTTAGGGGTCAACAATCAGCCCCAGCATTTT
TRBV5-1,TRBD2,many,TRBJ2-1,CASKGTSGTDEQFF,TGCGCCAGCAAAGGGACTAGCGGGACGGATGAGCAGTTCTTC
TRBV5-8,TRBD1,few,TRBJ2-7,CASSLFWNRGNSEQYF,TGTGCCAGCAGCTTGTTCTGGAACAGGGGGAACAGCGAGCAGTACTTC
TRBV6-5,TRBD1,many,TRBJ2-7,CARSGTGAYEQYF,TGTGCCCGCTCGGGGACAGGGGCCTACGAGCAGTACTTC
TRBV20-1,NA,NA,TRBJ2-7,CSARQDTKDEQYF,TGCAGTGCTAGACAAGATACGAAAGACGAGCAGTACTTC
TRBV5-1,TRBD1,NA,TRBJ1-1,CASSAVQGLDTEAFF,TGCGCCAGCAGCGCCGTACAGGGGCTGGACACTGAAGCTTTCTTT
TRBV6-2/TRBV6-3,TRBD2,many,TRBJ2-1,CASRSGRPYNEQFF,TGTGCCAGCAGAAGCGGGAGACCCTACAATGAGCAGTTCTTC
TRBV7-6,NA,many,TRBJ2-7,CASSLVLGRQGQKPYEQYF,TGTGCCAGCAGCTTAGTTCTGGGGCGGCAGGGCCAAAAACCTTACGAGCAGTACTTC
TRBV5-1,NA,NA,TRBJ1-2,CASDTTPGDRGYTF,TGCGCCAGCGATACCACCCCAGGGGATAGGGGCTACACCTTC
TRBV19,NA,NA,TRBJ2-1,CASHRSTQNNEQFF,TGTGCCTCCCACCGGTCTACCCAAAACAATGAGCAGTTCTTC